This is a list of T cell receptor beta chains from one sample in a study of blood T cell repertoires in COVID-19. Profiled with immunoSEQ multiplex PCR; TCRdb holds only in-frame clones, not every one. The sample shows under 60,000 clones, 70% to 80% of them seen only once. Sequenced: peripheral blood. The source of these receptors is a man between 70 and 80 years old with acute or convalescent COVID-19. CDR3s include the opening cysteine and the closing phenylalanine or tryptophan. A D gene is named only where the DNA matches it firmly. Clone size, where shown, is once, few, many, or a class for clones that have expanded.

clone_size cdr3_length d_call j_call v_call cdr3_aa cdr3_nt
- 13 - TRBJ1-5 TRBV2 CASTEGGLGPQHF TGTGCCAGCACCGAAGGGGGTCTGGGGCCCCAGCATTTT
- 12 TRBD2 TRBJ2-3 TRBV7-3 CASSLWGGTQYF TGTGCCAGCAGCTTGTGGGGGGGTACGCAGTATTTT
- 14 - TRBJ2-7 TRBV7-3 CASSSDQGSGEQYF TGTGCCAGCAGCTCTGATCAGGGGTCAGGCGAGCAGTACTTC
few 14 TRBD2 TRBJ2-5 TRBV6-6 CASTYGGGEETQYF TGTGCCAGCACCTACGGGGGGGGCGAAGAGACCCAGTACTTC
- 15 - TRBJ2-7 TRBV7-3 CASSLGWGRPYEQYF TGTGCCAGCAGCTTAGGATGGGGGCGCCCCTACGAGCAGTACTTC
once 14 - TRBJ1-1 TRBV5-1 CASSGGDVNTEAFF TGCGCCAGCAGCGGGGGGGACGTGAACACTGAAGCTTTCTTT
once 13 TRBD1 TRBJ2-7 TRBV15 CATSWTGEGEQYF TGTGCCACCAGCTGGACAGGGGAGGGGGAGCAGTACTTC
few 14 - TRBJ1-2 TRBV19 CASTELGLNYGYTF TGTGCCAGTACCGAACTTGGTCTTAACTATGGCTACACCTTC
- 15 TRBD1 TRBJ2-1 TRBV2 CASSENRGHYNEQFF TGTGCCAGCAGTGAGAACAGGGGGCACTACAATGAGCAGTTCTTC
- 15 TRBD1 TRBJ2-7 TRBV5-1 CASSPGQGVSYEQYF TGCGCCAGCAGCCCGGGACAGGGAGTATCCTACGAGCAGTACTTC
- 18 TRBD2 TRBJ2-1 TRBV28 CASSFLTSGGLSYNEQFF TGTGCCAGCAGTTTCTTGACTAGCGGGGGCCTCTCCTACAATGAGCAGTTCTTC
- 14 TRBD2 TRBJ2-3 TRBV19 CASSVTSGADTQYF TGTGCCAGTAGTGTTACTAGCGGGGCAGATACGCAGTATTTT
- 12 - TRBJ1-2 TRBV6-5 CASSPRNYGYTF TGTGCCAGCAGTCCTCGTAACTATGGCTACACCTTC
- 15 TRBD1 TRBJ1-1 TRBV29-1 CSVELWTGGNTEAFF TGCAGCGTTGAACTTTGGACAGGGGGTAACACTGAAGCTTTCTTT
few 14 - TRBJ2-5 TRBV2 CASSETEGKETQYF TGTGCCAGCAGTGAGACGGAGGGCAAAGAGACCCAGTACTTC
- 13 - TRBJ2-7 TRBV7-8 CASSPSSRRKQYF TGTGCCAGCAGCCCGAGCAGCAGGCGAAAGCAGTACTTC
- 14 - TRBJ1-2 TRBV4-3 CASSQSGVGYGYTF TGCGCCAGCAGCCAATCAGGGGTTGGCTATGGCTACACCTTC
- 13 - TRBJ2-5 TRBV12-3/TRBV12-4 CASSLSNQETQYF TGTGCCAGCAGTTTGTCTAACCAAGAGACCCAGTACTTC
- 16 TRBD1 TRBJ1-1 TRBV27 CASSSLSGGQGTEAFF TGTGCCAGCAGCTCCTTGTCCGGGGGACAGGGGACTGAAGCTTTCTTT
- 17 TRBD2 TRBJ2-3 TRBV5-1 CASSLDGRGGLTDTQYF TGCGCCAGCAGCTTGGATGGGCGGGGGGGCCTTACAGATACGCAGTATTTT
- 17 - TRBJ2-1 TRBV5-1 CASSPGTKISSYNEQFF TGCGCCAGCAGTCCTGGGACAAAAATTAGCTCCTACAATGAGCAGTTCTTC
- 11 - TRBJ1-3 TRBV28 CASSLRDTIYF TGTGCCAGCAGTTTGAGGGACACCATATATTTT
- 12 - TRBJ1-6 TRBV30 CAWTRVNSPLHF TGTGCCTGGACCCGGGTTAATTCACCCCTCCACTTT
few 15 TRBD1 TRBJ1-3 TRBV28 CASSLFGTGSDTIYF TGTGCCAGCAGTTTATTCGGGACAGGGTCGGACACCATATATTTT
once 17 - TRBJ2-1 TRBV19 CASSIDEETRENNEQFF TGTGCCAGTAGTATAGATGAGGAGACCCGGGAGAACAATGAGCAGTTCTTC
- 14 - TRBJ2-1 TRBV18 CASSPPSNDNEQFF TGTGCCAGCTCACCCCCTAGCAATGACAATGAGCAGTTCTTC
- 15 - TRBJ2-7 TRBV29-1 CSVAPLAGATYEQYF TGCAGCGTTGCCCCTCTAGCAGGGGCTACCTACGAGCAGTACTTC
- 12 - TRBJ2-1 TRBV7-2 CASSLDYQQQFF TGTGCCAGCAGCTTAGACTATCAGCAGCAGTTCTTC
- 12 TRBD1 TRBJ1-1 TRBV19 CASGTGGTEAFF TGTGCCAGTGGCACAGGGGGCACTGAAGCTTTCTTT
- 13 TRBD2 TRBJ2-1 TRBV29-1 CSVEDSREGEQFF TGCAGCGTTGAAGATAGCAGGGAGGGAGAGCAGTTCTTC
- 18 TRBD1 TRBJ2-2 TRBV5-1 CASSSLPGQGAHTGELFF TGCGCCAGCAGCTCGCTGCCGGGACAGGGGGCGCACACCGGGGAGCTGTTTTTT
- 18 TRBD1 TRBJ2-7 TRBV10-1 CASKVRDREGQRSYEQYF TGCGCCAGCAAGGTTAGGGACAGGGAGGGCCAGAGGTCCTACGAGCAGTACTTC
- 15 TRBD2 TRBJ2-3 TRBV5-1 CASSFSGSRADTQYF TGCGCCAGCAGCTTTAGCGGGAGTCGGGCAGATACGCAGTATTTT
- 15 - TRBJ1-4 TRBV19 CATSHPGETNEKLFF TGTGCCACCTCCCATCCAGGGGAGACTAATGAAAAACTGTTTTTT
- 13 - TRBJ1-1 TRBV5-4 CASSGDGRAEAFF TGTGCCAGCAGCGGGGACGGGAGAGCCGAAGCTTTCTTT
- 14 - TRBJ1-4 TRBV6-2/TRBV6-3 CASSYGGANEKLFF TGTGCCAGCAGTTACGGTGGAGCTAATGAAAAACTGTTTTTT
once 17 TRBD1 TRBJ1-2 TRBV27 CASSSGTGNRVDYGYTF TGTGCCAGCAGTTCCGGGACAGGGAACCGGGTTGACTATGGCTACACCTTC
few 13 - TRBJ2-5 TRBV7-3 CASSLTGGETQYF TGTGCCAGCAGCTTAACCGGGGGAGAGACCCAGTACTTC
- 13 TRBD1 TRBJ2-7 TRBV12-3/TRBV12-4 CASKGTGNYEQYF TGTGCCTCGAAGGGGACAGGAAACTACGAGCAGTACTTC
- 17 - TRBJ2-6 TRBV18 CASSPRTTNSGANVLTF TGTGCCAGCTCACCAAGGACAACCAACTCTGGGGCCAACGTCCTGACTTTC
- 16 - TRBJ2-3 TRBV7-2 CASSLALYPGTDTQYF TGTGCCAGCAGCTTAGCGCTATATCCCGGCACAGATACGCAGTATTTT